The 18 T cell receptor beta chains below were found in one sample sequenced in a study of memory CD4+ T cells and cytomegalovirus serostatus. Single viable CD3+CD4+CD8-CD45RO+ cells were sorted as the memory CD4+ T cells. Sequenced by immunoSEQ multiplex PCR; TCRdb stores in-frame clones only, minus some. The repertoire holds under 75,000 clones, with over 60% as singletons. The material sequenced was memory CD4+ T cells from blood. The receptors derive from an adult in good health and CMV-seronegative. Some clones in this sample may be carry-over from other donors' samples.

This chain links TRBV7-3 with TRBJ2-6; D remains unclear. Trimming stripped 5 bases from V and 3 bases from J, with 5 bases between. Germline-derived CDR1 and CDR2 are SGHTA and FQGTGA. CDR3 length: 13 amino acids. Written as DNA, the CDR3 is TGTGCCAGCAGCCCGTTTGGGGCCAACGTCCTGACTTTC. It specifies CASSPFGANVLTF.

V and J are TRBV19 and TRBJ2-1; 7 nucleotides line up with TRBD2. Germline V CDR1 and CDR2: LNHDA, SQIVND (reference sequence). CDR3 length: 16 residues. J gave up 7 bases and V 3 bases, and 12 bases lay outside the gene matches. This CDR3 reads CASSIPAGPNGNEQFF. CDR3 nucleotide sequence: TGTGCCAGTAGTATTCCAGCGGGACCTAACGGGAATGAGCAGTTCTTC.

The chain combines TRBV5-8 with TRBJ2-1; D gene unclear. The CDR3 runs to 14 residues. V lost 0 bases, J lost 8 bases, and 12 bases lay in between. Germline CDR1 and CDR2: SGHTS and YDEGEE. This chain's CDR3 is CASSLGTLSDEQFF. For the CDR3, the DNA is TGTGCCAGCAGCTTGGGGACCCTCTCGGATGAGCAGTTCTTC. The full variable domain, with the rest looked up from reference TRBV5-8 and TRBJ2-1, is EAGVTQSPTHLIKTRGQQATLRCSPISGHTSVYWYQQALGLGLQFLLWYDEGEERNRGNFPPRFSGRQFPNYSSELNVNALELEDSALYLCASSLGTLSDEQFFGPGTRLTVL.

CDR3 amino acids: CASPGVNYGYTF. CDR3 nucleotides: TGTGCCAGCCCGGGGGTTAACTATGGCTACACCTTC. The chain carries TRBV7-9 and TRBJ1-2; tentative D call: TRBD1 (5 bases). V was pared by 8 bases and J by 1 base, with 8 bases between. The CDR3 runs 12 residues. CDR1 and CDR2 (germline): SEHNR, FQNEAQ (reference sequence).

The rearrangement links TRBV5-6 to TRBJ1-4, with D unclear. The V gene's germline CDR1 is SGHDT and CDR2 YYEEEE. V was shortened by 2 bases and J by 8 bases, with 13 bases between the two germline ends. CDR3 length: 14 residues. This chain's CDR3 is CASSLSPTSEKLFF. In DNA, the CDR3 is TGTGCCAGCAGCTTAAGCCCCACCAGCGAAAAACTGTTTTTT.

This chain connects TRBV14 to TRBJ1-2; 8 nucleotides agree with TRBD1. The J segment lost 8 bases and the V segment lost 1 base, leaving 9 bases of the junction unmatched. This CDR3 comprises 15 residues. Germline-derived CDR1 and CDR2 are SGHDN and FVKESK. In DNA form, the CDR3 reads TGTGCCAGCAGCCAAGGGACAGGGTTATGGCGCGGCTACACCTTC. Its protein is CASSQGTGLWRGYTF.

The chain combines TRBV7-2 with TRBJ1-1; 8 bases fit TRBD1. Germline CDR1 reads SGHTA; CDR2 reads FQGNSA. The CDR3 runs 14 residues. Germline trimming cut 2 bases from V and 3 bases from J; bases unmatched to any gene: 2. The CDR3 sequence is CASSLTQGDTEAFF. The CDR3 DNA follows: TGTGCCAGCAGCTTAACACAGGGGGACACTGAAGCTTTCTTT.

The chain couples TRBV5-4 to TRBJ1-1, with D possibly being TRBD1 (6 bases). Trimming removed 0 bases from V and 5 bases from J, with 14 bases in between. The CDR3 loop spans 15 amino acids. Germline values: CDR1 SGHNT, CDR2 YYREEE (reference sequence). Here the CDR3 reads CASSLDPAGATEAFF. The CDR3 nucleotides read TGTGCCAGCAGCTTGGACCCCGCAGGGGCGACTGAAGCTTTCTTT.

This clone was observed a single time. This chain uses TRBV6-5 with TRBJ1-4; 7 bases match TRBD1. The V and J ends lost 0 bases and 4 bases, in that order; junction bases with no gene match: 5. This CDR3 contains 16 residues. Germline V lookup: CDR1 MNHEY, CDR2 SVGAGI. Here the CDR3 reads CASSYSQGDLNEKLFF. CDR3 sequence (DNA): TGTGCCAGCAGTTACTCCCAGGGGGACCTTAATGAAAAACTGTTTTTT.

The chain couples TRBV7-2 to TRBJ1-2, with 7 bases aligning to TRBD1. CDR1 and CDR2 from the germline V gene are SGHTA and FQGNSA. The length of the CDR3 is 14 residues. The V gene end was trimmed by 2 bases and the J gene end by 8 bases; junction bases not matched to a gene: 8. The CDR3 nucleotides read TGTGCCAGCAGCTTATACAGGGGAGGAGAAGGCTACACCTTC. Translated, it gives CASSLYRGGEGYTF.

The chain combines TRBV5-1 with TRBJ2-1; TRBD2 matches at 16 bases. In germline, CDR1 is SGHRS, CDR2 YFSETQ. This CDR3 region has 18 residues. V lost 4 bases and J lost 5; bases outside the gene matches: 9. CDR3 in DNA: TGCGCCAGCAGCGCGGGACTAGCGGGAGGGACAATGGACAATGAGCAGTTCTTC. Translated, it gives CASSAGLAGGTMDNEQFF.

This clone was recorded a few times. The V call is TRBV7-9, the J call TRBJ2-1; 8 positions agree with TRBD2. Per the germline V gene, CDR1 is SEHNR and CDR2 is FQNEAQ (reference sequence). Trimming cost V 5 bases and J 7 bases; bases outside gene matches: 7. CDR3 length: 14 amino acids. The DNA of the CDR3 is TGTGCCAGCAGCCCGTGGACGGGGGGGAATGAGCAGTTCTTC. Its translation: CASSPWTGGNEQFF.

The chain has TRBV27 and TRBJ1-6; no clear D. Germline V gene sequence: CDR1 MNHEY, CDR2 SMNVEV (reference sequence). V lost 2 bases to trimming and J lost 8 bases, with 13 bases between them. The CDR3 totals 15 residues. The CDR3 sequence is CASSLPPTVDSPLHF. The CDR3 nucleotides are TGTGCCAGCAGTTTACCCCCTACAGTAGATTCACCCCTCCACTTT.

The chain uses TRBV5-5 and TRBJ2-5, with 7 bases fitting TRBD2. Germline values: CDR1 SGHKS, CDR2 YYEKEE (reference sequence). The J segment lost 5 bases and the V segment lost 1 base, leaving 11 bases of the junction unmatched. The CDR3 totals 16 residues. The DNA of the CDR3 is TGTGCCAGCAGCTTGAGTACTAGCGAGTTTAGGGAGACCCAGTACTTC. Translating gives CASSLSTSEFRETQYF.

V gene TRBV5-1 combines with J gene TRBJ1-6; tentative D call: TRBD1 (5 bases). CDR1 is SGHRS, CDR2 YFSETQ, per germline. V dropped 7 bases and J dropped 6 bases, with 11 bases sitting between them. The CDR3 totals 13 residues. CDR3 sequence (DNA): TGCGCCAGCCGCAGGGAGGGTAATTCACCCCTCCACTTT. It yields the protein CASRREGNSPLHF.

The chain couples TRBV6-6 to TRBJ2-1; 8 nucleotides align to TRBD2. Germline V lookup: CDR1 MNHNY, CDR2 SVGAGI (reference sequence). Trimming at V came to 0 bases and at J to 5 bases, leaving 0 bases not matched to a gene. The CDR3 is 14 residues long. Here the CDR3 DNA reads TGTGCCAGCAGTTACTCACTAGCGGACAATGAGCAGTTCTTC. Its protein is CASSYSLADNEQFF.

This chain connects TRBV19 to TRBJ1-3; the D gene is possibly TRBD1 (5 bases). The V and J ends lost 6 bases and 4 bases respectively, with 16 bases between them. The CDR3 is made up of 15 amino acids. The germline V gene has CDR1 LNHDA and CDR2 SQIVND (reference sequence). The DNA for the CDR3 is TGTGCCAGTAGGACTGACAGTACATACGGAAACACCATATATTTT. Translating it yields CASRTDSTYGNTIYF.

The CDR3 DNA follows: TGTGCCAGCAGCGTAGACTGGCCGGGGTCAGTTTCGAACACCGGGGAGCTGTTTTTT. Translation: CASSVDWPGSVSNTGELFF. This chain links TRBV9 with TRBJ2-2, with D possibly being TRBD2 (5 bases). Germline V CDR1 and CDR2: SGDLS, YYNGEE. Between the trimmed V and J ends, which lost 0 bases and 0 bases, there was a span of 18 bases. CDR3 length: 19 residues. Combining the CDR3 with reference TRBV9 and TRBJ2-2 gives the whole variable domain DSGVTQTPKHLITATGQRVTLRCSPRSGDLSVYWYQQSLDQGLQFLIQYYNGEERAKGNILERFSAQQFPDLHSELNLSSLELGDSALYFCASSVDWPGSVSNTGELFFGEGSRLTVL.